This T cell receptor beta chain was captured by sequencing in a study of vaccination and CD4 T cells after COVID-19. In the study overall: Post-vaccine specimens were obtained a median 72 days after dose two (range 14 to 241).

Cultured CD4+ T cell DNA underwent sequencing with the Oncomine TCR Beta short-read assay. TCRdb passed the PCR reads through MiXCR, listing each CDR3 protein once. The sample consists of around 10,000 distinct CDR3 sequences, around two fifths of them appearing once. Broader study findings: A relatively small number of convalescent patients were studied, and no early post-infection timepoints were included.

Documented treatment: roughly 10-day PBMC culture with coronavirus spike peptide pools or control peptides (ViraFEST assay). During the years 2011-2018, before the COVID-19 pandemic, the unexposed donor's CD4+ T cells were collected. Each well held 2 million to 2.5 million PBMCs in IL-2 (10 IU/ml) medium with roughly 9.7 ug/ml peptide pools. With 6 bases removed from V and 6 bases from J, the gap between germline ends came to 24 bases. This CDR3 contains 16 residues. Germline CDR1 reads SGHDT; CDR2 reads YYEEEE. About this clonotype itself: What it binds is not known.

This TCR came from a human donor in good health. V is TRBV5-6 and J is TRBJ1-1; tentative D call: TRBD1 (5 bases). The sequenced sample was CD4+ T cells from blood, cultured in vitro. The CDR3 bases are TGTGCCAGCATCGATCGCAACTGGGGGTCTCGGGCTGAAGCTTTCTTT. This codes for CASIDRNWGSRAEAFF.